The clone carrying this T cell receptor beta chain came up many times. The CDR3 totals 15 residues. Germline loops: CDR1 SGHKS, CDR2 YYEKEE (reference sequence). The J segment lost 2 bases and the V segment lost 0 bases, leaving 2 bases of the junction unmatched. The data originate from a study of blood T cells in healthy people across ages. The authors ran a second PCR of about 7 to 11 cycles using a sample-barcoded 5' primer and a J-beta primer mix. TCRdb re-called the 5' RACE reads with MiXCR, one entry per CDR3 protein. Of around 2 million distinct CDR3 sequences in the sample, about 39% were seen once.

Sequenced sample: blood. The TCR originated in a human donor in good health. V gene TRBV5-5 combines with J gene TRBJ2-5; 9 bases are shared with TRBD1. In DNA form, the CDR3 reads TGTGCCAGCAGCTTGGCGGGACAGGGTCAAGAGACCCAGTACTTC. Amino acid sequence: CASSLAGQGQETQYF.